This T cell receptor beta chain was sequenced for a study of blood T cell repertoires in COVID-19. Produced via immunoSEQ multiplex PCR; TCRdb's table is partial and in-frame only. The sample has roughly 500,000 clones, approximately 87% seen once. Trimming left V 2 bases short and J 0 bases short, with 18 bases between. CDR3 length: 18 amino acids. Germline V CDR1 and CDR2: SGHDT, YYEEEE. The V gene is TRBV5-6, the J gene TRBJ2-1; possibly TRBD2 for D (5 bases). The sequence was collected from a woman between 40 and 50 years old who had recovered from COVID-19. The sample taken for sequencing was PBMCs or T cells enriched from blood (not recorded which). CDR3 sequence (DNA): TGTGCCAGCAGCTTAGACTCCTTAGGGAGTTTCTCCTACAATGAGCAGTTCTTC. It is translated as CASSLDSLGSFSYNEQFF.